Listed below are T cell receptor beta chains from one sample, sequenced in a study of blood T cell repertoires in COVID-19. Profiling relied on immunoSEQ multiplex PCR, and the TCRdb table lists in-frame clones only, not all of them. The sample contains some 150,000 clones, roughly 88% of which appear only once. Specimen: peripheral blood. The receptors stem from a man aged 55 to 70 with COVID-19, enrolled during active disease. Each CDR3 is given with its conserved first and last residue. A D gene is named only where the DNA matches it firmly. Only some rows state a clone size, as once, few, many or a class for expanded clones.

J gene,V gene,clone size,D gene,CDR3 protein,CDR3 DNA
TRBJ2-2,TRBV28,.,TRBD1,CASSLRTGRNTGELFF,TGTGCCAGCAGTCTTCGGACAGGGAGGAACACCGGGGAGCTGTTTTTT
TRBJ1-3,TRBV7-2,few,TRBD1,CASRPGTEGNTIYF,TGTGCCAGCAGACCCGGGACAGAAGGAAACACCATATATTTT
TRBJ1-1,TRBV27,once,.,CASSQGVNTEAFF,TGTGCCAGCAGCCAAGGGGTGAACACTGAAGCTTTCTTT
TRBJ1-1,TRBV4-2,once,.,CASSQEASRGNTEAFF,TGTGCCAGCAGCCAAGAAGCCTCCAGGGGGAACACTGAAGCTTTCTTT
TRBJ1-4,TRBV19,.,.,CASSRPRGTGFNEKLFF,TGTGCCAGTAGTAGGCCCAGGGGAACAGGTTTTAATGAAAAACTGTTTTTT
TRBJ2-1,TRBV7-3,once,TRBD1,CASSSRTGPYNEQFF,TGTGCCAGCAGCTCCAGGACAGGTCCTTACAATGAGCAGTTCTTC
TRBJ2-7,TRBV13,.,TRBD2,CASSLGSLAGAFYEQYF,TGTGCCAGCAGCTTAGGGTCCCTAGCGGGGGCCTTCTACGAGCAGTACTTC
TRBJ1-2,TRBV30,few,.,CAWSVTGVGGYTF,TGTGCCTGGAGTGTGACGGGTGTCGGTGGCTACACCTTC
TRBJ2-4,TRBV25-1,once,TRBD2,CASSEGAGGTENIQYF,TGTGCCAGCAGTGAAGGGGCGGGAGGAACGGAGAACATTCAGTACTTC
TRBJ1-4,TRBV11-2,.,.,CASSEQGLVANEKLFF,TGTGCCAGCAGCGAACAGGGTCTAGTGGCTAATGAAAAACTGTTTTTT
TRBJ1-5,TRBV3-1/TRBV3-2,once,.,CASSRGQLNQPQHF,TGTGCCAGCAGCCGCGGACAGCTCAATCAGCCCCAGCATTTT
TRBJ2-7,TRBV10-3,few,.,CATFIQETYEQYF,TGTGCCACCTTTATACAGGAAACCTACGAGCAGTACTTC
TRBJ1-5,TRBV4-1,.,TRBD1,CASSQGDRGVYQPQHF,TGCGCCAGCAGCCAAGGGGACAGGGGGGTTTATCAGCCCCAGCATTTT
TRBJ2-3,TRBV6-5,.,TRBD1,CATLLDRARTDTQYF,TGTGCCACCTTGCTTGACAGGGCCCGCACAGATACGCAGTATTTT
TRBJ1-2,TRBV24-1,.,.,CATSDSLLSVGYTF,TGTGCCACCAGTGATTCTCTCCTATCGGTCGGCTACACCTTC
TRBJ2-7,TRBV28,.,.,CASFKRTDRTYEQYF,TGTGCCAGCTTCAAGCGAACCGACAGGACCTACGAGCAGTACTTC
TRBJ1-1,TRBV28,.,TRBD1,CASSTPGGENTEAFF,TGTGCCAGCAGTACCCCAGGGGGCGAGAACACTGAAGCTTTCTTT
TRBJ1-4,TRBV30,.,TRBD1,CACGTGNIRPEKLFF,TGTGCCTGTGGGACAGGTAATATTCGGCCCGAAAAACTGTTTTTT
TRBJ2-3,TRBV5-3,once,.,CARSLRVLDVEANLDTQYF,TGTGCCAGAAGCTTACGGGTCTTAGACGTCGAAGCAAATCTAGATACGCAGTATTTT
TRBJ2-1,TRBV5-1,.,TRBD2,CASSLLAGGLNEQFF,TGCGCCAGCAGCTTGTTAGCGGGGGGCCTCAATGAGCAGTTCTTC
TRBJ2-5,TRBV7-3,.,.,CASSERTPGLYETQYF,TGTGCCAGCAGCGAAAGGACCCCAGGGTTGTATGAGACCCAGTACTTC
TRBJ1-2,TRBV24-1,few,.,CATSAGGNYGYTF,TGTGCCACCAGTGCTGGAGGGAACTATGGCTACACCTTC
TRBJ1-6,TRBV7-9,.,.,CASSLEGTSSPLHF,TGTGCCAGCAGCTTAGAGGGAACTAGCTCACCCCTCCACTTT
TRBJ1-6,TRBV5-1,.,.,CATREWGNSPLHF,TGCGCCACTCGAGAGTGGGGCAATTCACCCCTCCACTTT
TRBJ1-1,TRBV5-6,.,.,CASSLGPLGGENTEAFF,TGTGCCAGCAGCTTGGGCCCCCTGGGAGGCGAGAACACTGAAGCTTTCTTT
TRBJ2-1,TRBV11-2,.,TRBD1,CASTRGTGFYNEQFF,TGTGCCAGCACCCGCGGGACAGGGTTTTACAATGAGCAGTTCTTC